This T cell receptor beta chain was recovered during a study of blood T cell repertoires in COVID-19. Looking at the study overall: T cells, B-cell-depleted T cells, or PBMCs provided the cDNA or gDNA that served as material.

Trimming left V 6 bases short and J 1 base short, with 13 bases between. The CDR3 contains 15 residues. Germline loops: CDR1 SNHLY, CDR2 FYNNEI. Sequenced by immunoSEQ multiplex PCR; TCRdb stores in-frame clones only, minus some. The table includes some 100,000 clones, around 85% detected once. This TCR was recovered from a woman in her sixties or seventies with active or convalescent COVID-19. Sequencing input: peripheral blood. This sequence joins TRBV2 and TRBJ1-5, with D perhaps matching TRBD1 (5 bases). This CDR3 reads CASRQVADSNQPQHF. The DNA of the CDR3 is TGTGCCAGCAGACAGGTAGCGGACAGCAATCAGCCCCAGCATTTT.